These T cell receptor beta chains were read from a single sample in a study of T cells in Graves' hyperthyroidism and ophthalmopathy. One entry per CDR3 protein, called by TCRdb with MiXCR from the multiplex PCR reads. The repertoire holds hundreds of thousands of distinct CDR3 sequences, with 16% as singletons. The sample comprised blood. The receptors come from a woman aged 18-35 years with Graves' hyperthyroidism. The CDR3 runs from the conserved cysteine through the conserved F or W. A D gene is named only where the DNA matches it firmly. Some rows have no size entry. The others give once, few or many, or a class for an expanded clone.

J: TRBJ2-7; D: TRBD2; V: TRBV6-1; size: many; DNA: TGTGCCAGCAGTCTAGATCCTAGCGGGGTCTACGAGCAGTACTTC; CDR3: CASSLDPSGVYEQYF
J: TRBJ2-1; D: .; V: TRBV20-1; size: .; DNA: TGCAGTGCGCAACGGGGCTCTCTAACTTACAATGAGCAGTTCTTC; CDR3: CSAQRGSLTYNEQFF
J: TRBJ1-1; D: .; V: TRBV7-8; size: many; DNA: TGTGCCAGCAGCCCTGAGGAGGGATTGAACACTGAAGCTTTCTTT; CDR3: CASSPEEGLNTEAFF
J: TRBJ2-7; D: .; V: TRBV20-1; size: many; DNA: TGCAGTGCTAGAGAAGGGTGGGAGCAGTACTTC; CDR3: CSAREGWEQYF
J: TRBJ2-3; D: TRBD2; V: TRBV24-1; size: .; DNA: TGTGCCACCAGTACACGGTGGGGCAAAGCGGGGGGAATGATCGCGCAGTATTTT; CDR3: CATSTRWGKAGGMIAQYF
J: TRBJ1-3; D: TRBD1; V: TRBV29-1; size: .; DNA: TGCAGCGTTAAGGACAGGAGCTCTGGAAACACCATATATTTT; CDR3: CSVKDRSSGNTIYF
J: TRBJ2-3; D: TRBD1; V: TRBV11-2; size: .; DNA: TGTGCCAGCAGCCCGACCCTGGACAGGAGCACAGATACGCAGTATTTT; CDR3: CASSPTLDRSTDTQYF
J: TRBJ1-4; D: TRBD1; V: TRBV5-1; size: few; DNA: TGCGCCAGCAGCTTGGCGGGGACAGGGCAAGAAAAACTGTTTTTT; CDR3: CASSLAGTGQEKLFF
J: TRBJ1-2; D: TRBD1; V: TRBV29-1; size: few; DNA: TGCAGCGTTGAAGAAAGGGACAGGGGGTATGGCTACACCTTC; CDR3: CSVEERDRGYGYTF
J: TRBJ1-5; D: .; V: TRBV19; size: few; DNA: TGTGCCAGTAGGAGGGACCGATACAATCAGCCCCAGCATTTT; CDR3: CASRRDRYNQPQHF
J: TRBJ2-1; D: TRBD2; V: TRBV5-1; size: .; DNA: TGCGCCAGCAGCTCGAATCGGGCTAGCGGGAGGGCTTCCTTACTTAATGAGCAGTTCTTC; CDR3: CASSSNRASGRASLLNEQFF
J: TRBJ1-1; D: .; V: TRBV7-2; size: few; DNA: TGTGCCAGCAGCTTAGATTTAGTGAGGACTGAAGCTTTCTTT; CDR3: CASSLDLVRTEAFF
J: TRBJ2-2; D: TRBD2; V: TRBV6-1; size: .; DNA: TGTGCCAGCAGTCAGCTAGCGGGAGGGCCTACCACCGGGGAGCTGTTTTTT; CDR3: CASSQLAGGPTTGELFF
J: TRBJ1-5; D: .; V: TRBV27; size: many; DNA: TGTGCCAGCAGTCCAGGGCTCGGGGGGCAGCCCCAGCATTTT; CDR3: CASSPGLGGQPQHF
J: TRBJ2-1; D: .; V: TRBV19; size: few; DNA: TGTGCCAGTAGTCCAGTGACGTCAGGGGCCAATGAGCAGTTCTTC; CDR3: CASSPVTSGANEQFF
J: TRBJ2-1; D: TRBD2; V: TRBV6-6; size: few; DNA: TGTGCCAGCAGTTACGCGCTAGCGGGGGTTGACAATGAGCAGTTCTTC; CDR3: CASSYALAGVDNEQFF
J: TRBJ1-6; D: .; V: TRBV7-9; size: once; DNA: TGTGCCAGCAGCTTACCCGGGATCAATAATTCACCCCTCCACTTT; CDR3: CASSLPGINNSPLHF
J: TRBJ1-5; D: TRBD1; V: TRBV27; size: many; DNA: TGTGCCAGCAGGCCGACAGGGATTATGCAGCCCCAGCATTTT; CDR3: CASRPTGIMQPQHF
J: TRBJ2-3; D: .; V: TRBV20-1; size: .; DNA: TGCAGTGCTCGACAGGACCCTAGCACAGATACGCAGTATTTT; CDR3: CSARQDPSTDTQYF
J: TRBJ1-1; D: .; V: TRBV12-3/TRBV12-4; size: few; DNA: TGTGCCAGCAGCCCTACAGGGATCGTTGAAGCTTTCTTT; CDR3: CASSPTGIVEAFF
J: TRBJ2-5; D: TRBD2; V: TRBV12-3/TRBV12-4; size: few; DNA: TGTGCCAGCACCTCGGGACTAGCTCGTTTTCGAAGCCAAGAGACCCAGTACTTC; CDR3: CASTSGLARFRSQETQYF
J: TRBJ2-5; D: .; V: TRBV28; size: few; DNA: TGTGCCAGCAGTTTAGGACAGATTAGCCAAGAGACCCAGTACTTC; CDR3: CASSLGQISQETQYF
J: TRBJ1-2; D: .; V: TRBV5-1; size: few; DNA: TGCGCCAGCAGCAAAGAGGACGGCCCCTCAGGCTACACCTTC; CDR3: CASSKEDGPSGYTF
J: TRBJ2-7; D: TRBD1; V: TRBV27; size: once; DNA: TGTGCCAGCACCCCCGGACAGGGGAGGAGCGAGCAGTACTTC; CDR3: CASTPGQGRSEQYF
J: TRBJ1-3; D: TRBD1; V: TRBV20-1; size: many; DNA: TGCAGTGCTAGGGCGACAGGGAAGGATGGAAACACCATATATTTT; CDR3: CSARATGKDGNTIYF
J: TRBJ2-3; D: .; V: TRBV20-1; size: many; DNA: TGCAGTGCACTTGACCCCGCTGTAACAGATACGCAGTATTTT; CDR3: CSALDPAVTDTQYF
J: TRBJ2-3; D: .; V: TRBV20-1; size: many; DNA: TGCAGTGCTAGATCCTCGGGACTCCACACAGATACGCAGTATTTT; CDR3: CSARSSGLHTDTQYF
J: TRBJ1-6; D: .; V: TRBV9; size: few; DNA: TGTGCCAGCGCCGCCCCTGCAGGGCCTTCACCCCTCCACTTT; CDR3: CASAAPAGPSPLHF
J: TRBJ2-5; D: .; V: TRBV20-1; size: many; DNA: TGCAGTGCTAGAGATCTTACAGTCCAGTCCGAGACCCAGTACTTC; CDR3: CSARDLTVQSETQYF
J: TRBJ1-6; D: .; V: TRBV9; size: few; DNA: TGTGCCAGCAGCGCGGGAGCCGGACGGAGCTCCTATAATTCACCCCTCCACTTT; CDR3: CASSAGAGRSSYNSPLHF
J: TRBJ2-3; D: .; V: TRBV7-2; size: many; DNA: TGTGCCAGCAGCGCTGACCTCGCCGATACGCAGTATTTT; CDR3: CASSADLADTQYF
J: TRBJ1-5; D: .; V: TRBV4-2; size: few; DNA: TGTGCCAGCAGCCAAGATCGGAATTCTAATCAGCCCCAGCATTTT; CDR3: CASSQDRNSNQPQHF
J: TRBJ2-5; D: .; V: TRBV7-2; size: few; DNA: TGTGCCAGCAGCTTACTTCAGCCTGGGGCCCAGTACTTC; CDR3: CASSLLQPGAQYF
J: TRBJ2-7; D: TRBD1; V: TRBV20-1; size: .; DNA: TGCAGTGCTCTGCGACAGGGCCCACTCGAGCAGTACTTC; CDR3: CSALRQGPLEQYF
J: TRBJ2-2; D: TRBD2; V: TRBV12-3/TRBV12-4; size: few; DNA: TGTGCCAGCAGTCTCTTGGGGGGGGGAGTTTCCGGGGAGCTGTTTTTT; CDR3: CASSLLGGGVSGELFF
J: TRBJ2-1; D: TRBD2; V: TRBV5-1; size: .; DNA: TGCGCCAGCAGCACGTCGGCTAGCGGGAGTGTTGAGCAGTTCTTC; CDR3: CASSTSASGSVEQFF
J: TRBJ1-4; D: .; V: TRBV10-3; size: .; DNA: TGTGCCATAAGGGACGGACTTAATGAAAAACTGTTTTTT; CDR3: CAIRDGLNEKLFF
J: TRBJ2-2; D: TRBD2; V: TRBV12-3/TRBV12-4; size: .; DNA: TGTGCCAGCAGTCATTTGACTAGCGGGGTGGGAGGCACCGGGGAGCTGTTTTTT; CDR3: CASSHLTSGVGGTGELFF
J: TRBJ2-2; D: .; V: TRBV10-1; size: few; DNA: TGCGCCAGCAGGGAATCGGACGCACTGCCCGAGGGGGAGCTGTTTTTT; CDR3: CASRESDALPEGELFF
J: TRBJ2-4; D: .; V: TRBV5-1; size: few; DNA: TGCGCCAGCAGCTTAGCTTCCGGGCAGTTAGCCAAAAACATTCAGTACTTC; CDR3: CASSLASGQLAKNIQYF
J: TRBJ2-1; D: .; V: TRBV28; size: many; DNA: TGTGCCAGCAGTTTTAGAAGCCACAATGAGCAGTTCTTC; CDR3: CASSFRSHNEQFF
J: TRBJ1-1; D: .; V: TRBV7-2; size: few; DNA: TGTGCCAGCAGCCCGGCCCTGGACACTGAAGCTTTCTTT; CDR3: CASSPALDTEAFF
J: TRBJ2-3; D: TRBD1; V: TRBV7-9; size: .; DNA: TGTGCCAGCAGCTTAACACAGGGGCTTACTAGCACAGATACGCAGTATTTT; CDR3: CASSLTQGLTSTDTQYF
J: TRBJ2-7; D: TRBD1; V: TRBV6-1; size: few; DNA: TGTGCCAGCAAAAGGGGGATAACCGGGACAGGGAGTTACGAGCAGTACTTC; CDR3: CASKRGITGTGSYEQYF
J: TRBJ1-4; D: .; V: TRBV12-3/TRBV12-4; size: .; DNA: TGTGCCAGCAGCCCCACGGGGTATGAAAAACTGTTTTTT; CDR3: CASSPTGYEKLFF
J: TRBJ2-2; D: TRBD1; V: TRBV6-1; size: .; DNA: TGTGCCAGCAGGGCCGGGACAGGGGCCACCGGGGAGCTGTTTTTT; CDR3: CASRAGTGATGELFF
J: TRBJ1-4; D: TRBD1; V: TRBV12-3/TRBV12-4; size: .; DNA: TGTGCCAGCAGTGCGACAGGGTCCCGAACTAATGAAAAACTGTTTTTT; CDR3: CASSATGSRTNEKLFF
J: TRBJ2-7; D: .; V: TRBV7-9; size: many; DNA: TGTGCCAGCATGGTCGGCGGGAACTACGAGCAGTACTTC; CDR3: CASMVGGNYEQYF
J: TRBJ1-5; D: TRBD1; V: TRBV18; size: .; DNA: TGTGCCAGCTCACCACGGGACAGGGGGCGCGATCAGCCCCAGCATTTT; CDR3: CASSPRDRGRDQPQHF
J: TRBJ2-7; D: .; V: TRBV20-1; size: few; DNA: TGCAGTGCTGTAGGGGAAATCTACGAGCAGTACTTC; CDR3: CSAVGEIYEQYF
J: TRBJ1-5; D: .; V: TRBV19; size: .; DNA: TGTGCCAGTACCCCCCTCGCGGACGGTAGCAATCAGCCCCAGCATTTT; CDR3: CASTPLADGSNQPQHF
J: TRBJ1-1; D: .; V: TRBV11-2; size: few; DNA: TGTGCCAGCACCGGACCAAACCCTGAAGCTTTCTTT; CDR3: CASTGPNPEAFF
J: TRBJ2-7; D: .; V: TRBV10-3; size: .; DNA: TGTGCCATTGCGGCGGAGGGCGAGCAGTACTTC; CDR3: CAIAAEGEQYF
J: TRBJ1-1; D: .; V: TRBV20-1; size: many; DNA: TGCAGTGCTAGAGAGCCGGGTGGGACCGGGAGAACTGAAGCTTTCTTT; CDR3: CSAREPGGTGRTEAFF
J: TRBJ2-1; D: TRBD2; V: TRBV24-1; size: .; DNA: TGTGCCACCCGCTCTAGCGGTGGGAGGGCGGAGCAGTTCTTC; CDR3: CATRSSGGRAEQFF
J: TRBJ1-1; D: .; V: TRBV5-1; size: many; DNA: TGCGCCAGCAGCTCCAGGGGTTTACTGAACACTGAAGCTTTCTTT; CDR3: CASSSRGLLNTEAFF
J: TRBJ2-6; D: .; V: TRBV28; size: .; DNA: TGTGCCAGCAAGCTCGGGCAGCCCCTGGCCGGGGCCAACGTCCTGACTTTC; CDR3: CASKLGQPLAGANVLTF
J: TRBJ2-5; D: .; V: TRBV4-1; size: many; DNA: TGCGCCAGCAGCAAGGACCCTAGGGAGACCCAGTACTTC; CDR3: CASSKDPRETQYF
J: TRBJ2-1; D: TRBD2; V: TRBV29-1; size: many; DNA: TGCAGCCTGATGACTAGCGGGAGGGCCAGTTATAGCGATGAGCAGTTCTTC; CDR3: CSLMTSGRASYSDEQFF